Below, 28 T cell receptor beta chains from the same sample are listed, as sequenced in a study of response to subunit inactivated influenza vaccine. A single record per CDR3 protein comes from TCRdb applying MiXCR to the RT-PCR reads. The sample consists of 550,000 to 650,000 distinct CDR3 sequences, roughly 10% of them appearing once. Sequenced here: PBMCs from blood, sampled on the day of vaccination. The receptors stem from a middle-aged man who received an inactivated influenza vaccine.

This chain uses TRBV29-1 with TRBJ2-3; TRBD1 aligns across 7 bases. Trimming removed 6 bases from V and 4 bases from J; junction bases left unmatched: 10. The germline V gene has CDR1 SQVTM and CDR2 ANQGSEA. The CDR3 has 14 residues. CDR3: CSVQTHRGSDTQYF. CDR3 DNA sequence: TGCAGCGTCCAAACCCACAGGGGATCAGATACGCAGTATTTT.

The chain couples TRBV2 to TRBJ2-7; possibly TRBD1 or TRBD2 for D (5 bases each). This CDR3 has 15 residues. V was pared by 2 bases and J by 4 bases, with 15 bases between. Germline CDR1 and CDR2: SNHLY and FYNNEI. For the CDR3, the DNA is TGTGCCAGCAGTGAACGGCCGGGGCTGGGGTACGAGCAGTACTTC. Encoded protein: CASSERPGLGYEQYF. The full variable domain, rest sourced from reference TRBV2 and TRBJ2-7, is EPEVTQTPSHQVTQMGQEVILRCVPISNHLYFYWYRQILGQKVEFLVSFYNNEISEKSEIFDDQFSVERPDGSNFTLKIRSTKLEDSAMYFCASSERPGLGYEQYFGPGTRLTVT.

This clonotype showed up just a few times. This chain joins TRBV20-1 and TRBJ2-3, with D possibly TRBD2 on 5 matching bases. V lost 7 bases and J lost 0, with 11 bases in between. This CDR3 spans 13 amino acids. The germline V gene has CDR1 DFQATT and CDR2 SNEGSKA (reference sequence). The CDR3 sequence: CSGRADSTDTQYF. CDR3 sequence (DNA): TGCAGTGGACGAGCGGACAGCACAGATACGCAGTATTTT.

This clonotype came up a few times. This chain links TRBV6-1 with TRBJ2-5, with TRBD1 matching 7 bases. CDR3 length: 14 amino acids. The germline gives CDR1 MNHNS, CDR2 SASEGT. Trimming took 6 bases from V and 5 from J; bases not matched to a gene: 9. CDR3 nucleotide sequence: TGTGCCAGCAGCGATTGGACAGGAGAGGAGACCCAGTACTTC. Its protein product is CASSDWTGEETQYF.

This clonotype was seen a handful of times. The chain is built from TRBV12-3 or TRBV12-4 and TRBJ1-4; D ambiguous. Trimming cost V 5 bases and J 8 bases, with 21 bases left between them. The CDR3 is made up of 16 amino acids. The CDR3 loop reads CASSPGQSHIGEKLFF. The DNA of the CDR3 is TGTGCCAGCAGTCCCGGGCAGAGCCACATAGGGGAAAAACTGTTTTTT.

The chain couples TRBV19 to TRBJ1-4; the D gene is possibly TRBD1 (5 bases). The CDR3 totals 14 residues. Germline CDR1 reads LNHDA; CDR2 reads SQIVND (reference sequence). The V and J ends lost 6 bases and 6 bases respectively, with 14 bases between them. The CDR3 DNA follows: TGTGCCAGTAGCGCCGGGACTGCCCATGAAAAACTGTTTTTT. Translation gives CASSAGTAHEKLFF. Full variable domain (remainder filled in from reference TRBV19 and TRBJ1-4): DGGITQSPKYLFRKEGQNVTLSCEQNLNHDAMYWYRQDPGQGLRLIYYSQIVNDFQKGDIAEGYSVSREKKESFPLTVTSAQKNPTAFYLCASSAGTAHEKLFFGSGTQLSVL.

This clonotype was seen more than once but under ten times. The V gene is TRBV3-1, the J gene TRBJ2-5; 11 positions match TRBD2. CDR1 and CDR2 from the germline V gene are LGHDT and YNNKEL (reference sequence). Losses at the gene ends were 1 base for V and 7 bases for J; bases not matched to a gene: 2. The CDR3 loop spans 14 amino acids. CDR3 DNA: TGTGCCAGCAGCCAAGGACTAGCGGGATGGACCCAGTACTTC. Translation gives CASSQGLAGWTQYF.

The gene calls are TRBV11-2 and TRBJ2-2; no clear D gene. The CDR3 covers 14 residues. Germline values: CDR1 SGHAT, CDR2 FQNNGV. Trimming pared 3 bases from V and 0 bases from J, leaving 5 bases between. Here the CDR3 DNA reads TGTGCCAGCAGCTTTACAACGAACACCGGGGAGCTGTTTTTT. Amino acid sequence: CASSFTTNTGELFF.

This clonotype appeared many times. The chain uses TRBV12-3 or TRBV12-4 and TRBJ2-2; D call uncertain. There are 13 residues in the CDR3. V was trimmed by 6 bases and J by 6 bases, leaving 11 bases between them. CDR3 loop: CASSQQSPGELFF. The CDR3 DNA is TGTGCCAGCAGCCAACAGAGCCCCGGGGAGCTGTTTTTT.

The CDR3 coding sequence is TGTGCCAGCAGCTTCGGAGGACTATCCGGGGAGCTGTTTTTT. Translation gives CASSFGGLSGELFF. This chain uses TRBV13 with TRBJ2-2; tentatively, D is TRBD2 (6 bases). The CDR3 runs 14 residues. Germline V lookup: CDR1 PRHDT, CDR2 FYEKMQ (reference sequence). The germline V and J ends were trimmed by 3 bases and 6 bases, with 11 bases remaining between them.

This clonotype was observed a handful of times. The chain uses TRBV20-1 and TRBJ2-1; 9 positions agree with TRBD1. CDR3 length: 15 residues. Per the germline V gene, CDR1 is DFQATT and CDR2 is SNEGSKA (reference sequence). V gave up 5 bases and J gave up 5 bases; unmatched junction bases: 10. Here the CDR3 reads CSAALSGQGNNEQFF. For the CDR3, the DNA is TGCAGTGCTGCACTATCGGGACAGGGTAACAATGAGCAGTTCTTC.

V and J are TRBV5-1 and TRBJ2-1; D might be TRBD1 (5 bases). Germline V gene data show CDR1 as SGHRS and CDR2 as YFSETQ. V dropped 7 bases and J dropped 5 bases, with 13 bases sitting between them. The CDR3 extends over 13 amino acids. CDR3 region: CASGMTVNNEQFF. CDR3 bases: TGCGCCAGCGGAATGACAGTCAACAATGAGCAGTTCTTC.

Ten or more counts support this clonotype. The chain joins TRBV13 to TRBJ2-7; no clear D. V lost 0 bases and J 2 bases, leaving 5 bases between the germline ends. Germline V lookup: CDR1 PRHDT, CDR2 FYEKMQ (reference sequence). The CDR3 sequence is 13 residues long. The CDR3 sequence is CASSLGVTYEQYF. In DNA, the CDR3 is TGTGCCAGCAGCTTAGGGGTGACCTACGAGCAGTACTTC. Full variable domain (rest looked up from reference TRBV13 and TRBJ2-7): AAGVIQSPRHLIKEKRETATLKCYPIPRHDTVYWYQQGPGQDPQFLISFYEKMQSDKGSIPDRFSAQQFSDYHSELNMSSLELGDSALYFCASSLGVTYEQYFGPGTRLTVT.

This chain joins TRBV6-1 and TRBJ1-5; D is undetermined. V was clipped by 8 bases and J by 2 bases, with 16 bases between them. The CDR3 runs 15 residues. The germline gives CDR1 MNHNS, CDR2 SASEGT. The CDR3 spells CASLASGRRNQPQHF. As DNA, the CDR3 is TGTGCCAGCCTCGCGTCAGGAAGACGCAATCAGCCCCAGCATTTT.

This clonotype turned up a few times. This chain connects TRBV6-2 or TRBV6-3 to TRBJ2-1; 9 bases are shared with TRBD1. The CDR3 has 16 amino acids. Unmatched junction bases numbered 2, after V lost 2 bases and J lost 0 bases. Germline loops: CDR1 MNHEY, CDR2 SVGEGT. The chain's CDR3 is CASSYRDRVSYNEQFF. DNA for the CDR3: TGTGCCAGCAGTTACCGGGACAGGGTCTCCTACAATGAGCAGTTCTTC.

This clonotype was counted only a few times. The chain recombines TRBV4-2 with TRBJ2-3; TRBD2 aligns across 13 bases. After removal of 4 bases from V and 5 bases from J, the junction contained 9 bases not matched to a gene. This CDR3 has 17 amino acids. Germline CDR1 reads LGHNA; CDR2 reads YNFKEQ. The CDR3 protein is CASSPGSGTSGIDTQYF. The CDR3 DNA is TGTGCCAGCAGCCCAGGGTCCGGGACTAGCGGGATAGATACGCAGTATTTT.

The rearrangement links TRBV12-3 or TRBV12-4 to TRBJ1-2; unclear D gene. CDR3 length: 12 residues. V lost 2 bases to trimming and J lost 4 bases, with 5 bases between them. CDR3 sequence (DNA): TGTGCCAGCAGTTTATTGGCCTATGGCTACACCTTC. Its protein is CASSLLAYGYTF.

The table lists this clonotype with many counts. The rearrangement joins TRBV7-8 to TRBJ1-2; D not resolved. This CDR3 region has 17 residues. The ends were cut back, 0 bases at V and 4 bases at J, with 18 bases in the middle. Per germline, CDR1 SGHVS and CDR2 FQNEAQ. CDR3 amino acids: CASSLARAGYSRYGYTF. The CDR3 DNA follows: TGTGCCAGCAGCTTAGCGCGGGCAGGCTACTCCCGCTATGGCTACACCTTC.

The sample holds a few counts of this clonotype. The chain carries TRBV14 and TRBJ2-3; the D is unclear. The V and J ends lost 3 bases and 2 bases respectively, with 9 bases between them. The CDR3 contains 14 residues. Germline V gene sequence: CDR1 SGHDN, CDR2 FVKESK. The CDR3 is CASSQQAYTDTQYF. The CDR3 DNA sequence: TGTGCCAGCAGCCAGCAGGCGTACACAGATACGCAGTATTTT.

This clonotype was seen a handful of times. The J gene is TRBJ2-7, the V gene TRBV28; either TRBD1 or TRBD2 may fit D (5 bases each). The CDR3 loop spans 14 amino acids. CDR1 MDHEN and CDR2 SYDVKM come from the germline V gene. The V gene lost 8 bases and the J gene lost 2 bases, with 16 bases spanning the gap. The CDR3 DNA follows: TGTGCCAGCCGATCGCCGGGACCACCCTACGAGCAGTACTTC. Amino acid sequence: CASRSPGPPYEQYF.

V and J are TRBV28 and TRBJ1-2; D possibly corresponds to TRBD1 (6 bases). CDR1 is MDHEN and CDR2 is SYDVKM in the germline V gene. Trimming removed 8 bases at V and 3 bases at J, with 19 bases between. The CDR3 runs 15 residues. This CDR3 is CASQPSGGAYYGYTF. CDR3 nucleotides: TGTGCCAGCCAACCCTCCGGGGGCGCTTACTATGGCTACACCTTC.

The rearrangement links TRBV27 to TRBJ1-1, with a tentative D call TRBD1 (5 bases). The CDR3 totals 14 residues. CDR1 is MNHEY, CDR2 SMNVEV, per germline (reference sequence). The V and J ends lost 0 bases and 8 bases respectively, with 13 bases between them. As DNA, the CDR3 is TGTGCCAGCAGTTTATCGGGGCATGCGGTGGAAGCTTTCTTT. This sequence encodes CASSLSGHAVEAFF.

This clonotype was counted at least ten times. The V gene is TRBV20-1, the J gene TRBJ2-1, with 8 bases aligning to TRBD2. J was trimmed by 8 bases and V by 0 bases; bases with no gene match: 12. Germline assignment: CDR1 DFQATT and CDR2 SNEGSKA (reference sequence). The CDR3 is 16 residues long. The CDR3 is CSARELALAEKHEQFF. The CDR3 bases are TGCAGTGCTAGAGAATTGGCACTAGCGGAGAAACATGAGCAGTTCTTC.

This clonotype appeared a few times. The chain uses TRBV9 and TRBJ2-5; D perhaps matches TRBD2 (5 bases). The V end lost 0 bases, the J end lost 0 bases, and 12 bases lay between the germline ends. The CDR3 is 16 residues long. Germline V gene sequence: CDR1 SGDLS, CDR2 YYNGEE. CDR3 in amino acids: CASSVGASRDQETQYF. CDR3 nucleotides: TGTGCCAGCAGCGTAGGGGCTAGCCGAGACCAAGAGACCCAGTACTTC.

This clonotype showed up just a few times. This sequence joins TRBV4-1 and TRBJ1-4; D not certain. Germline-derived CDR1 and CDR2 are MGHRA and YSYEKL. V lost 1 base to trimming and J lost 8 bases, with 8 bases between them. The CDR3 covers 13 residues. As DNA, the CDR3 is TGCGCCAGCAGCCAAGTGGTTTCAGAAAAACTGTTTTTT. Translation: CASSQVVSEKLFF.

The chain is built from TRBV5-1 and TRBJ1-6; the D is unclear. The CDR3 is 17 amino acids. Germline V gene lookup returns CDR1 SGHRS and CDR2 YFSETQ. The V and J ends lost 1 base and 9 bases respectively, with 20 bases between them. DNA of the CDR3: TGCGCCAGCAGCTTGAGTACCGGTGGTAGAGCGACTTCACCCCTCCACTTT. The encoded protein is CASSLSTGGRATSPLHF.

This clonotype was seen many times. This sequence joins TRBV27 and TRBJ2-1; 7 bases match TRBD2. Germline V lookup: CDR1 MNHEY, CDR2 SMNVEV (reference sequence). The CDR3 consists of 14 residues. V trimming: 5 bases; J trimming: 2 bases; junction bases outside the gene matches: 3. This chain's CDR3 is CASSPSGTYNEQFF. CDR3 sequence (DNA): TGTGCCAGCAGTCCCAGCGGGACCTACAATGAGCAGTTCTTC.

V and J are TRBV12-3 or TRBV12-4 and TRBJ1-5; D is perhaps TRBD1 (6 bases). This CDR3 region has 14 residues. Trimming stripped 6 bases from V and 6 bases from J, with 15 bases between. CDR3 residues: CASSRGGESQPQHF. CDR3 DNA sequence: TGTGCCAGCAGCCGGGGGGGCGAGAGTCAGCCCCAGCATTTT.